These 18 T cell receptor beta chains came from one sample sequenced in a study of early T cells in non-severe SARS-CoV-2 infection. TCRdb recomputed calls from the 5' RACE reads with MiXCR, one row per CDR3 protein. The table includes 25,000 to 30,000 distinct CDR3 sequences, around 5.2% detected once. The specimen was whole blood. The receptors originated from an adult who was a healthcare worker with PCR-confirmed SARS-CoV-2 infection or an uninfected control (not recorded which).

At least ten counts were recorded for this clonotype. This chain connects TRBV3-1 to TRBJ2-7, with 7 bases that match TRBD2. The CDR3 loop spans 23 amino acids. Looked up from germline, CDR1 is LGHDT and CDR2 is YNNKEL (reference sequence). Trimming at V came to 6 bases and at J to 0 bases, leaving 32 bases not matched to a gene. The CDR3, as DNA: TGTGCCAGCAGTTTCCCGGGACTAAGGAACTACCAAGGACGTTGTGGCGGCTCCTACGAGCAGTACTTC. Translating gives CASSFPGLRNYQGRCGGSYEQYF.

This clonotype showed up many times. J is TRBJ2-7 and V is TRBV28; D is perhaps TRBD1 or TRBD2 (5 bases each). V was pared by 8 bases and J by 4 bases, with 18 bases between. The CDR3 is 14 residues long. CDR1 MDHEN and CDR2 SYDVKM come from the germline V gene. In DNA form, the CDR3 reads TGTGCCAGCGGGGCCTCCGGGACCCCGTACGAGCAGTACTTC. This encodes CASGASGTPYEQYF.

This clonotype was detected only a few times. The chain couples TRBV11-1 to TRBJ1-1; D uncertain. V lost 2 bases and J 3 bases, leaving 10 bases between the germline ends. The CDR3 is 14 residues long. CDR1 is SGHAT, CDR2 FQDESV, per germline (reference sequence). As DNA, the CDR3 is TGTGCCAGCAGCTTATCGGGCACCTACACTGAAGCTTTCTTT. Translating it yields CASSLSGTYTEAFF.

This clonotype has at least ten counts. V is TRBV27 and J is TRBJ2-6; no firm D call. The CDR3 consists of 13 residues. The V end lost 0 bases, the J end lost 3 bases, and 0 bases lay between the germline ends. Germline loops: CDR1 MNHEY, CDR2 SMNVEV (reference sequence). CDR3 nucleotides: TGTGCCAGCAGTTTATCTGGGGCCAACGTCCTGACTTTC. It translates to CASSLSGANVLTF. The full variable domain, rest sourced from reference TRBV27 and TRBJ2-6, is EAQVTQNPRYLITVTGKKLTVTCSQNMNHEYMSWYRQDPGLGLRQIYYSMNVEVTDKGDVPEGYKVSRKEKRNFPLILESPSPNQTSLYFCASSLSGANVLTFGAGSRLTVL.

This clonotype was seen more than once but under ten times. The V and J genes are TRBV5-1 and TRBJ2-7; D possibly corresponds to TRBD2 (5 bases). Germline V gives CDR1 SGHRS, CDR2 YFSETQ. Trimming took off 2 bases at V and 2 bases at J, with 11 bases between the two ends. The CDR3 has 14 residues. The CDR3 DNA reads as TGCGCCAGCAGCTTAGCGGAATCAACCTACGAGCAGTACTTC. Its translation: CASSLAESTYEQYF.

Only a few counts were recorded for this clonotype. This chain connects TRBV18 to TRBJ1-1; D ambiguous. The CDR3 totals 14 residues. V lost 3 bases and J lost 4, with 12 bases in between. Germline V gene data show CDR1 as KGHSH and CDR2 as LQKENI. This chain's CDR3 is CASSPIAGVTEAFF. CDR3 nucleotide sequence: TGTGCCAGCTCACCTATTGCCGGGGTCACTGAAGCTTTCTTT.

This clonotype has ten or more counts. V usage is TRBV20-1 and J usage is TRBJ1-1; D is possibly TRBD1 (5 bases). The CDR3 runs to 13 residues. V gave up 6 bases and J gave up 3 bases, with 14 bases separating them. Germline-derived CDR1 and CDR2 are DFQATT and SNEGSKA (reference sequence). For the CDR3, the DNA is TGCAGTGCCCGGGACTCCCCGGACACTGAAGCTTTCTTT. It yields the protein CSARDSPDTEAFF.

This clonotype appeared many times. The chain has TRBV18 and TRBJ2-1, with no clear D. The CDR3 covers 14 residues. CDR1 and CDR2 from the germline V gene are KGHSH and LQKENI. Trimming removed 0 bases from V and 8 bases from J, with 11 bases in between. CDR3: CASSPPETLDEQFF. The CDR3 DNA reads TGTGCCAGCTCACCACCGGAAACTTTGGATGAGCAGTTCTTC.

CDR3 in amino acids: CASSHRGEETQYF. In DNA, the CDR3 is TGTGCCAGCAGCCACAGGGGCGAAGAGACCCAGTACTTC. The chain couples TRBV5-4 to TRBJ2-5, with 7 nucleotides matching TRBD1. The CDR3 runs to 13 residues. Germline assignment: CDR1 SGHNT and CDR2 YYREEE (reference sequence). Losses at the gene ends were 4 bases for V and 3 bases for J; bases not matched to a gene: 3.

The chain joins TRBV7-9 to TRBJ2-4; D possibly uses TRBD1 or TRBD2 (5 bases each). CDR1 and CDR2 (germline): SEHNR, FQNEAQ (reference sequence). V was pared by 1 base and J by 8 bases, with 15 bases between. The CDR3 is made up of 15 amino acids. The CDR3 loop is CASSLVGDGADIQYF. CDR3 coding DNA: TGTGCCAGCAGCTTAGTAGGGGATGGAGCGGACATTCAGTACTTC.

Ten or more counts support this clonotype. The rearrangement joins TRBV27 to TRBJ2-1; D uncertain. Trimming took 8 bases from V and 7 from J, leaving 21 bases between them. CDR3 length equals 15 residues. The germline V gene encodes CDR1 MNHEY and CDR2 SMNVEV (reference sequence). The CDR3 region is CASRMTPAGLNEQFF. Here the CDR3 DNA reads TGTGCCAGCCGAATGACCCCCGCTGGGTTGAATGAGCAGTTCTTC.

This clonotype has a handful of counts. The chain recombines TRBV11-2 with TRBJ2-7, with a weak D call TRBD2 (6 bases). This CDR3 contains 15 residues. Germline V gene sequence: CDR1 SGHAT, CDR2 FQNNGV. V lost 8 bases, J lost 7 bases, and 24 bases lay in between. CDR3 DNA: TGTGCCAGCGCCCCCCGGGACTTCCGAGATTCGGAGCAGTACTTC. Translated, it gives CASAPRDFRDSEQYF.

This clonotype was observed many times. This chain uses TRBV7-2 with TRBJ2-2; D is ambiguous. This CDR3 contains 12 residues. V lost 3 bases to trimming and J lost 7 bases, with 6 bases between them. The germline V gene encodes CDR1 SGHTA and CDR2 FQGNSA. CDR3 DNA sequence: TGTGCCAGCAGCTTGGAATACGGGGAGCTGTTTTTT. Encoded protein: CASSLEYGELFF.

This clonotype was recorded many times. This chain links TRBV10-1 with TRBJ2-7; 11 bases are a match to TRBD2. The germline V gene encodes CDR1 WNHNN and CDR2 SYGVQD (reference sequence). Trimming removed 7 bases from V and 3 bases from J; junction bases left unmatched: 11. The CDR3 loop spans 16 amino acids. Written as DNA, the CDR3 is TGCGCCAGCACAGCACTAGCGGGAGCAGGACGCTACGAGCAGTACTTC. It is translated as CASTALAGAGRYEQYF.

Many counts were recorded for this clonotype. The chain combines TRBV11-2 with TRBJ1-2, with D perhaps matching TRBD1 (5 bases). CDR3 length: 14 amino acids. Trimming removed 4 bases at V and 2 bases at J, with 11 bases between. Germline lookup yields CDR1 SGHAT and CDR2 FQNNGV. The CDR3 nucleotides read TGTGCCAGCAGCTGGGGACGGATGAACTATGGCTACACCTTC. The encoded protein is CASSWGRMNYGYTF.

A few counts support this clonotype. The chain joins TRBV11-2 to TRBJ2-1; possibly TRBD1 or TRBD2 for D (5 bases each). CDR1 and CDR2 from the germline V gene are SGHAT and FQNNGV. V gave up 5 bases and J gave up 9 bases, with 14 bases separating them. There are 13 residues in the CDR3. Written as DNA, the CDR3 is TGTGCCAGCAGCGGGACCCTAGCTTTTGAGCAGTTCTTC. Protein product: CASSGTLAFEQFF. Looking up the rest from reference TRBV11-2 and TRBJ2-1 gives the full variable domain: EAGVAQSPRYKIIEKRQSVAFWCNPISGHATLYWYQQILGQGPKLLIQFQNNGVVDDSQLPKDRFSAERLKGVDSTLKIQPAKLEDSAVYLCASSGTLAFEQFFGPGTRLTVL.

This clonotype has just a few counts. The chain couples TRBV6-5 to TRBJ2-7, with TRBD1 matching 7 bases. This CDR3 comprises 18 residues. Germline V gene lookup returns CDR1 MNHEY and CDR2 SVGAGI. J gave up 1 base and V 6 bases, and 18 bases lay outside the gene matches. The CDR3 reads CASSYVRTGAKVSYEQYF. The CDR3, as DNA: TGTGCCAGCAGCTACGTCCGGACAGGCGCCAAGGTATCCTACGAGCAGTACTTC.

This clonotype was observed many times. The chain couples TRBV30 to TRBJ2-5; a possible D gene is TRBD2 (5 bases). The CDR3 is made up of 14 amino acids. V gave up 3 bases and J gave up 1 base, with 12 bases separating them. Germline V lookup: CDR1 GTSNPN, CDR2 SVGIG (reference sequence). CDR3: CAWRIRRLQETQYF. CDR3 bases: TGTGCCTGGAGGATTAGGAGGCTCCAAGAGACCCAGTACTTC.